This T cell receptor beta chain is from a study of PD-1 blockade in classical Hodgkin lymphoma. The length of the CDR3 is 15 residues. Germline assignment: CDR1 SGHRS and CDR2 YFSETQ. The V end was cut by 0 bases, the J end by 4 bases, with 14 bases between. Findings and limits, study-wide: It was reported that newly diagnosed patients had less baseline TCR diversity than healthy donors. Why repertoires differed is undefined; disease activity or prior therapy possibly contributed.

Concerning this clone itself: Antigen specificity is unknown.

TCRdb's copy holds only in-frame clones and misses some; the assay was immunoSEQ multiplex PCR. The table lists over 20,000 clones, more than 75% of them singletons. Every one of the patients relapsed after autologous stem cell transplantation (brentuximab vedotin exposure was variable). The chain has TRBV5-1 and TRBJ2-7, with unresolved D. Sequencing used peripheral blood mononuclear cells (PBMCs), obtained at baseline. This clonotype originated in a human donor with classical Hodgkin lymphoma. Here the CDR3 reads CASSLEGSRPYEQYF. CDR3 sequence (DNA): TGCGCCAGCAGCTTGGAGGGTAGCCGACCTTACGAGCAGTACTTC.